Shown below are 6 T cell receptor beta chains from a single sample sequenced in a study of T cells in Graves' hyperthyroidism and ophthalmopathy. Authors of the study amplified TCR beta CDR3 regions from RNA transcripts. The study used the HTBI primer set for a first-round RT-PCR of the TCR CDR3. TCRdb reprocessed the multiplex PCR reads via MiXCR and lists one record per CDR3 protein. The repertoire includes nearly 600,000 distinct CDR3 sequences, about 15% of them detected once, and almost 6% sits in the top ten. Sequencing used blood. The receptors originated from a woman in her thirties with Graves' hyperthyroidism that later progressed to Graves' ophthalmopathy.

This clonotype was recorded many times. The genes are TRBV3-1 and TRBJ1-2, with D tentatively TRBD1 (6 bases). CDR1 LGHDT and CDR2 YNNKEL come from the germline V gene (reference sequence). Trimming shortened V by 4 bases and J by 8 bases, and 11 bases separated the two germline ends. The CDR3 is 12 amino acids. CDR3: CASSLGQKGYTF. The CDR3 region has the DNA TGTGCCAGCAGCCTTGGACAGAAAGGCTACACCTTC.

The V call is TRBV6-1, the J call TRBJ1-2; 7 bases agree with TRBD1. With V trimmed by 0 bases and J by 8 bases, 9 bases remained unmatched. The CDR3 loop spans 15 amino acids. The germline V gene encodes CDR1 MNHNS and CDR2 SASEGT. The CDR3 sequence is CASSEAPGGETGYTF. CDR3 nucleotide sequence: TGTGCCAGCAGTGAAGCCCCAGGGGGGGAAACGGGCTACACCTTC.

The chain joins TRBV7-9 to TRBJ2-1, with 7 bases matching TRBD2. The germline V gene encodes CDR1 SEHNR and CDR2 FQNEAQ (reference sequence). The CDR3 has 15 residues. V dropped 5 bases and J dropped 4; count of bases not matched to a gene: 8. CDR3 DNA sequence: TGTGCCAGCAGCCCCCCGTTCGGGAGGTACAATGAGCAGTTCTTC. Translation gives CASSPPFGRYNEQFF.

V gene TRBV30 combines with J gene TRBJ2-2; no clear D gene. CDR3 length: 13 amino acids. From germline, CDR1 is GTSNPN and CDR2 SVGIG (reference sequence). Trimming removed 0 bases at V and 6 bases at J, with 8 bases between. The CDR3: CAWSVPVAGELFF. CDR3 bases: TGTGCCTGGAGTGTACCAGTGGCCGGGGAGCTGTTTTTT.

This clonotype was counted many times. The gene calls are TRBV12-3 or TRBV12-4 and TRBJ2-7, with D perhaps TRBD2 (5 bases). V was shortened by 7 bases and J by 2 bases, with 15 bases between the two germline ends. The CDR3 length is 14 residues. The CDR3 region has the DNA TGTGCCAGCACTTCAGCGGAGGACCCCTACGAGCAGTACTTC. Amino acid sequence: CASTSAEDPYEQYF.

This clonotype occurred many times. The gene calls are TRBV29-1 and TRBJ2-7, with a tentative D call TRBD2 (6 bases). V was shortened by 3 bases and J by 6 bases, with 9 bases between the two germline ends. In germline, CDR1 is SQVTM, CDR2 ANQGSEA. There are 11 residues in the CDR3. The CDR3 DNA sequence: TGCAGCGTTGATAGCGGAGTCGAGCAGTACTTC. It specifies CSVDSGVEQYF.